This TCR beta chain emerged from a study of blood T cells in healthy people across ages. The CDR3 length is 18 residues. CDR1 and CDR2 from the germline V gene are SGHRS and YFSETQ. Trimming took 1 base from V and 2 from J, leaving 16 bases between them. A second PCR, run for about 7 to 11 cycles, used a sample-barcoded 5' primer plus a J-beta primer mix. TCRdb reprocessed the 5' RACE reads via MiXCR and lists one record per CDR3 protein. The table lists some 1,800,000 distinct CDR3 sequences, about two fifths of them singletons, with 23% in the top ten. This clonotype was seen at least ten times. The rearrangement uses TRBV5-1 and TRBJ2-6, with D perhaps TRBD1 (6 bases). The sample comprised blood. The receptor was derived from a human donor in good health. CDR3 DNA: TGCGCCAGCAGCTTGCTGCAGGGGAGTAATGCTGGGGCCAACGTCCTGACTTTC. This encodes CASSLLQGSNAGANVLTF.